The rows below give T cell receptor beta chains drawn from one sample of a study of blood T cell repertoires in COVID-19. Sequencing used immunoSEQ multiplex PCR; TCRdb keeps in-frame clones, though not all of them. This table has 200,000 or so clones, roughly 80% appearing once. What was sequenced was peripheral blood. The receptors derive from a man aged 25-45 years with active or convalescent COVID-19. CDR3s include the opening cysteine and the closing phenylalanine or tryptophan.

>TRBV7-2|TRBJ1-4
CASSPRQENEKLFF
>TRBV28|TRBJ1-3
CASSFTRSGNTIYF
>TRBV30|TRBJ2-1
CAWSTSGGRLGEQFF
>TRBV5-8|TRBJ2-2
CASSVGTVSGAGELFF
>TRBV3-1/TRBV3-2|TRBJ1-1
CASSPPARVNTEAFF
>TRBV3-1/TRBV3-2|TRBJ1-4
CASSQGPQGLNEKLFF
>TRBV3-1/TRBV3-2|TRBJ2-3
CASRGLAGGGDTQYF
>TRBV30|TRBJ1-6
CAYGNSPLHF
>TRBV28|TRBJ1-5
CASSLRVSDRTGISNQPQHF
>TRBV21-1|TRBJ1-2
CASSKEDPGGAF
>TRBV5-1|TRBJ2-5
CASSPGSDKETQYF
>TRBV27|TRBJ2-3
CASSSRDSPQYF
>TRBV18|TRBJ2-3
CASSSLTSGADTQYF
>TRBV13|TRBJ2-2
CASSLFAGTGKNTGELFF
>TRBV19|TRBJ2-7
CASSIGSGTSIYEQYF
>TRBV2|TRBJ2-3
CAWGGLAGLTDTQYF
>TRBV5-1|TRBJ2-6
CASSFYLGTVSGANVLTF
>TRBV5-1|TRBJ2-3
CASSLGRGQTTDTQYF
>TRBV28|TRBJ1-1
CASSLWTAGDTEAFF
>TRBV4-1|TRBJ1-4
CASSQQKGDEKLFF
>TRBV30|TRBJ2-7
CAWAPRDRGRNEQYF
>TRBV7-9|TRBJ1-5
CASSSGQGASNQPQHF
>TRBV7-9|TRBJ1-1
CASFLQGKNTEAFF
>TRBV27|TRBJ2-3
CASSLRYRSASTDTQYF
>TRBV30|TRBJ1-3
CAWQGITSGNTIYF
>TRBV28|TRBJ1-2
CASSTDSFSGYTF
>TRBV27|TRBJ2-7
CASTGGRAGGTYEQYF
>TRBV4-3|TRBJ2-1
CASSQDRQGPGSYNEQFF
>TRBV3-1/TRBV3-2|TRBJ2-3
CASSRGFSPDTQYF
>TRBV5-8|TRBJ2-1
CASSSPKTRGGIYNEQFF
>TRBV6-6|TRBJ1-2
CASRVLGGYGYTF
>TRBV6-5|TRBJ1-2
CASSYSLGGDRGYTF
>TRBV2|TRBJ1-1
CASSEQGGTEAFF
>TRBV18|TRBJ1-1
CASSLAGRPTTEAFF